This TCR beta chain came from a study of T cell clones after liver transplantation. Study details: Immunosuppression withdrawal was tried within 2 years after liver transplantation in this trial. Without induction therapy, subjects received standard immunosuppression until 12-24 months post-transplant. Patients counted as tolerant after at least one year off all immunosuppression, enzymes not exceeding twice normal.

Germline V gives CDR1 SNHLY, CDR2 FYNNEI. Between the trimmed V and J ends, which lost 4 bases and 1 base, there was a span of 5 bases. This CDR3 has 13 amino acids. The method was immunoSEQ multiplex PCR; TCRdb's version includes in-frame clones alone and lacks a portion of them. Here the sample spans roughly 74,000 clones, 80% being singletons. Concerning this clone: Its antigen is undetermined.

Study results and caveats: Post-transplant, graft-donor-reactive CD4 TCRbeta sequences in blood dropped significantly in most of the 8 subjects.

The sequence was obtained from a human donor who received a liver transplant. Sequenced here: CD4+ T cells from blood, sampled before liver transplant. The chain recombines TRBV2 with TRBJ1-3; no reliable D call. The CDR3 DNA sequence: TGTGCCAGCAGTGTTGGGTCTGGAAACACCATATATTTT. Amino acid sequence: CASSVGSGNTIYF.